This T cell receptor beta chain emerged from a study of blood T cell repertoires in COVID-19. Germline-derived CDR1 and CDR2 are LGHNA and YSLEER. The CDR3 is 16 amino acids. The trim removed 3 bases at V and 4 bases at J, leaving 5 bases unmatched. Using immunoSEQ multiplex PCR, the repertoire was profiled, and TCRdb retains in-frame clones only, with some absent. The table lists around 110,000 clones, approximately 89% of them singletons. Sequenced: peripheral blood. This receptor was identified in a man in his forties or fifties with active or convalescent COVID-19. The chain joins TRBV4-3 to TRBJ2-5; the match to TRBD2 covers 13 bases. The CDR3 DNA reads as TGCGCCAGCAGCCACGGACTAGCGGGAGACGTAGAGACCCAGTACTTC. This sequence encodes CASSHGLAGDVETQYF.